The 22 T cell receptor beta chains below were found in one sample sequenced in a study of blood T cell repertoires in COVID-19. TCRdb's table, derived via immunoSEQ multiplex PCR, lists solely in-frame clones and lacks some. This repertoire shows roughly 220,000 clones, approximately 92% found once; its top ten account for roughly 3.7%. Sample: PBMCs or T cells enriched from blood (not recorded which). The receptors originated from a woman younger than 35 in a cohort exposed to, infected with or recovered from COVID-19 (not recorded which).

The chain has TRBV5-1 and TRBJ2-1, with TRBD1 matching over 8 bases. This CDR3 is built from 16 residues. Trimming removed 1 base from V and 3 bases from J; junction bases left unmatched: 6. Germline V lookup: CDR1 SGHRS, CDR2 YFSETQ. The CDR3 region has the DNA TGCGCCAGCAGCTTGCCTATCGGGACAGGCTACAATGAGCAGTTCTTC. Protein product: CASSLPIGTGYNEQFF. Looking up the rest from reference TRBV5-1 and TRBJ2-1 gives the full variable domain: KAGVTQTPRYLIKTRGQQVTLSCSPISGHRSVSWYQQTPGQGLQFLFEYFSETQRNKGNFPGRFSGRQFSNSRSEMNVSTLELGDSALYLCASSLPIGTGYNEQFFGPGTRLTVL.

The chain joins TRBV19 to TRBJ1-1; D not resolved. CDR1 is LNHDA, CDR2 SQIVND, per germline (reference sequence). V lost 1 base and J lost 3, with 6 bases in between. CDR3 length: 13 amino acids. CDR3 DNA sequence: TGTGCCAGTAGTATAGTGAGGGACACTGAAGCTTTCTTT. It is translated as CASSIVRDTEAFF.

V and J are TRBV5-4 and TRBJ2-7, with 12 bases that match TRBD2. J lost 4 bases, V lost 2 bases, and 4 bases had no gene match. The CDR3 is made up of 15 amino acids. Looked up from germline, CDR1 is SGHNT and CDR2 is YYREEE (reference sequence). CDR3 nucleotides: TGTGCCAGCAGCTTAGGACTAGCGGGGTCTTACGAGCAGTACTTC. It is translated as CASSLGLAGSYEQYF.

The gene calls are TRBV28 and TRBJ1-2, with D unresolved. Germline CDR1 and CDR2: MDHEN and SYDVKM. The CDR3 extends over 14 amino acids. V was pared by 5 bases and J by 0 bases, with 10 bases between. CDR3 DNA sequence: TGTGCCAGCAGTGAAACGCAGGCTAACTATGGCTACACCTTC. This codes for CASSETQANYGYTF.

This rearrangement joins TRBV12-3 or TRBV12-4 to TRBJ2-5; perhaps TRBD2 as D (6 bases). Between the trimmed V and J ends, which lost 4 bases and 3 bases, there was a span of 9 bases. CDR3 length: 13 amino acids. The CDR3 is CASSSSVEETQYF. The CDR3 nucleotides are TGTGCCAGCAGTTCTAGCGTTGAAGAGACCCAGTACTTC.

The chain employs TRBV11-2 and TRBJ2-7, with 7 positions matching TRBD2. Trimming took 5 bases from V and 6 from J; bases not matched to a gene: 19. Germline CDR1 and CDR2: SGHAT and FQNNGV. There are 17 residues in the CDR3. CDR3 sequence (DNA): TGTGCCAGCAGCCCGGGGGGAACGAGGGGCCCAGCGTTCGAGCAGTACTTC. Amino acid sequence: CASSPGGTRGPAFEQYF.

This chain links TRBV5-1 with TRBJ1-4, with TRBD1 matching 7 bases. Germline loops: CDR1 SGHRS, CDR2 YFSETQ. Trimming took 3 bases from V and 5 from J; bases not matched to a gene: 10. CDR3 size: 16 residues. CDR3 nucleotide sequence: TGCGCCAGCAGCTACGATCGAGACAGGGAGAATGAAAAACTGTTTTTT. Its protein product is CASSYDRDRENEKLFF.

The chain links TRBV10-3 to TRBJ2-7; 9 bases agree with TRBD1. Germline assignment: CDR1 ENHRY and CDR2 SYGVKD. The V segment lost 10 bases and the J segment 3 bases; nucleotides outside the gene matches: 16. The CDR3 runs to 16 residues. The CDR3 coding sequence is TGTGCCACCAAACAGGGGGCCGGGACTACCGTCTACGAGCAGTACTTC. Amino acid sequence: CATKQGAGTTVYEQYF.

V is TRBV6-4 and J is TRBJ2-3, with TRBD2 matching 9 bases. Per the germline V gene, CDR1 is MRHNA and CDR2 is SNTAGT. The CDR3 covers 15 residues. Trimming at V came to 5 bases and at J to 2 bases, leaving 5 bases not matched to a gene. CDR3 coding DNA: TGTGCCAGCAGTCCGGGACTAGCCCCCACAGATACGCAGTATTTT. Protein: CASSPGLAPTDTQYF.

The J gene is TRBJ1-1, the V gene TRBV28, with a tentative D call TRBD1 (5 bases). CDR3 size: 13 residues. The germline V and J ends were trimmed by 2 bases and 5 bases, with 9 bases remaining between them. CDR1 is MDHEN, CDR2 SYDVKM, per germline. The CDR3 here is CASSLGGGTEAFF. CDR3 DNA sequence: TGTGCCAGCAGTTTAGGGGGAGGGACTGAAGCTTTCTTT.

The V call is TRBV11-2, the J call TRBJ2-7; weak D call: TRBD2 (6 bases). This CDR3 contains 15 residues. The V gene's germline CDR1 is SGHAT and CDR2 FQNNGV. V was pared by 2 bases and J by 2 bases, with 13 bases between. The CDR3 region has the DNA TGTGCCAGCAGCTTATATCCTAGCGCACCCTACGAGCAGTACTTC. It is translated as CASSLYPSAPYEQYF.

The genes are TRBV6-6 and TRBJ1-4, with TRBD1 matching 7 bases. Unmatched junction bases numbered 9, after V lost 0 bases and J lost 8 bases. CDR1 is MNHNY and CDR2 is SVGAGI in the germline V gene (reference sequence). The CDR3 totals 16 residues. The CDR3 DNA reads as TGTGCCAGCAGTTACTCCTACAACTCGGACAGGGAAAAACTGTTTTTT. Protein sequence: CASSYSYNSDREKLFF.

The chain is built from TRBV6-5 and TRBJ1-4; maybe TRBD1 (5 bases). The CDR3 is 14 residues long. From germline, CDR1 is MNHEY and CDR2 SVGAGI. V lost 6 bases to trimming and J lost 4 bases, with 12 bases between them. Here the CDR3 reads CASRDGTLNEKLFF. DNA of the CDR3: TGTGCCAGCAGGGACGGGACTCTTAATGAAAAACTGTTTTTT.

The V call is TRBV6-4, the J call TRBJ2-1, with 8 bases lining up with TRBD2. CDR3 length: 12 residues. V trimming: 9 bases; J trimming: 10 bases; junction bases outside the gene matches: 8. The germline CDR1 and CDR2 sequences are MRHNA and SNTAGT. This CDR3 reads CASLRGGREQFF. Here the CDR3 DNA reads TGTGCCAGTCTTCGGGGGGGGCGCGAGCAGTTCTTC.

The chain has TRBV5-1 and TRBJ2-1, with 9 bases that match TRBD1. The CDR3 sequence is 14 residues long. The V segment lost 4 bases and the J segment 6 bases; nucleotides outside the gene matches: 5. Germline V lookup: CDR1 SGHRS, CDR2 YFSETQ. The CDR3 DNA follows: TGCGCCAGCAGCGACCCGGGACAGGGCAATGAGCAGTTCTTC. Amino acid sequence: CASSDPGQGNEQFF.

This clone was recorded a few times. The chain has TRBV27 and TRBJ2-5, with 9 nucleotides matching TRBD1. The CDR3 extends over 15 amino acids. Trimming removed 6 bases from V and 5 bases from J; junction bases left unmatched: 10. Germline V lookup: CDR1 MNHEY, CDR2 SMNVEV (reference sequence). Here the CDR3 reads CASRATGGVAETQYF. Here the CDR3 DNA reads TGTGCCAGCAGGGCAACAGGGGGCGTGGCGGAGACCCAGTACTTC.

The CDR3 loop is CASSQEGATPPTDTQYF. Here the CDR3 DNA reads TGTGCCAGCAGCCAAGAGGGGGCAACACCCCCCACAGATACGCAGTATTTT. V is TRBV4-2 and J is TRBJ2-3; D is perhaps TRBD1 (6 bases). V lost 0 bases and J lost 2, with 15 bases in between. The CDR3 has 17 amino acids. The V gene's germline CDR1 is LGHNA and CDR2 YNFKEQ.

The V gene is TRBV12-5, the J gene TRBJ2-7, with 7 bases identical to TRBD1. CDR1 and CDR2 from the germline V gene are LGHNT and FRNRAP. The trim removed 3 bases at V and 2 bases at J, leaving 13 bases unmatched. This CDR3 is built from 17 residues. The CDR3 DNA reads as TGTGCTAGTGGTTTCGCTCCAGGGGGATTGGTCCCCTACGAGCAGTACTTC. This sequence encodes CASGFAPGGLVPYEQYF.

This chain connects TRBV10-3 to TRBJ2-7, with D possibly TRBD1 on 5 matching bases. V was clipped by 10 bases and J by 11 bases, with 15 bases between them. The CDR3 contains 10 residues. Germline CDR1 and CDR2: ENHRY and SYGVKD. The CDR3 nucleotides are TGTGCCACCTCGGACCCCAGGGAGTACTTC. Protein product: CATSDPREYF.

This clone was detected only once. V is TRBV10-3 and J is TRBJ2-2; 9 nucleotides match TRBD2. Germline-derived CDR1 and CDR2 are ENHRY and SYGVKD. The CDR3 spans 16 residues. V dropped 4 bases and J dropped 0; count of bases not matched to a gene: 3. The CDR3 is CAISVGLATNTGELFF. CDR3 DNA sequence: TGTGCCATCAGTGTCGGACTAGCGACGAACACCGGGGAGCTGTTTTTT.

V is TRBV5-1 and J is TRBJ2-5; a possible D gene is TRBD2 (7 bases). V was shortened by 8 bases and J by 1 base, with 15 bases between the two germline ends. The CDR3 covers 14 residues. The germline V gene has CDR1 SGHRS and CDR2 YFSETQ. Written as DNA, the CDR3 is TGCGCCAGTGGGAGTGCGGGGGCCCAAGAGACCCAGTACTTC. Amino acid sequence: CASGSAGAQETQYF.

The chain is built from TRBV10-1 and TRBJ2-5; possibly TRBD1 for D (5 bases). This CDR3 is 13 amino acids long. The germline gives CDR1 WNHNN, CDR2 SYGVQD (reference sequence). Trimming stripped 10 bases from V and 0 bases from J, with 12 bases between. CDR3 region: CATKGDNQETQYF. As DNA, the CDR3 is TGCGCCACCAAAGGGGATAACCAAGAGACCCAGTACTTC.